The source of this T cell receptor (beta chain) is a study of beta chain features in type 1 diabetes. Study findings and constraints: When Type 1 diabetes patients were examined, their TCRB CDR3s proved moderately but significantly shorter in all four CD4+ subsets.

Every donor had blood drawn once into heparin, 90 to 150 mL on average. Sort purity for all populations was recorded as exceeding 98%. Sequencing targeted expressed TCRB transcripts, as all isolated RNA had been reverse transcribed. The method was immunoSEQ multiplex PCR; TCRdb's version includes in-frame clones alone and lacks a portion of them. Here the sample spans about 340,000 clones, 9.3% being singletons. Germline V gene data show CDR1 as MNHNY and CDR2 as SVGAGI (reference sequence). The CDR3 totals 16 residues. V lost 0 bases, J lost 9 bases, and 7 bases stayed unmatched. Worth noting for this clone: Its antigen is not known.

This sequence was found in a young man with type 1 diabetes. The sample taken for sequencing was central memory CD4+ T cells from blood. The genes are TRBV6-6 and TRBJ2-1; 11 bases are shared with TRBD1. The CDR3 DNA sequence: TGTGCCAGCAGTTACTCCACGGGACAGGGGGGTGTTGAGCAGTTCTTC. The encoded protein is CASSYSTGQGGVEQFF.